One sample yielded the 27 T cell receptor beta chains listed below, sequenced in a study of neurological immune-mediated disorders. TCRdb redid the calling of the 5' RACE reads with MiXCR, one entry per CDR3 protein. The sample consists of 40,000 or so distinct CDR3 sequences, 4.8% of them appearing once. Sequencing was done on a sample of CD4+ T cells from blood. The receptors shown here come from a man aged 18 to 30 in good health.

This clonotype was picked up many times. The chain combines TRBV5-1 with TRBJ2-7; 10 nucleotides align to TRBD1. V was pared by 4 bases and J by 3 bases, with 13 bases of the junction left unmatched. The length of the CDR3 is 17 residues. Germline lookup yields CDR1 SGHRS and CDR2 YFSETQ. CDR3 amino acids: CASSGRPRTGGVYEQYF. CDR3 DNA: TGCGCCAGCAGCGGAAGACCCCGGACAGGGGGAGTCTACGAGCAGTACTTC.

This clonotype showed up many times. The chain links TRBV12-3 or TRBV12-4 to TRBJ1-1; TRBD1 agrees at 9 bases. V was clipped by 5 bases and J by 1 base; unmatched bases: 5. This CDR3 contains 15 residues. CDR3 residues: CASSRDRAGNTEAFF. As DNA, the CDR3 is TGTGCCAGCAGTAGGGACAGGGCTGGGAACACTGAAGCTTTCTTT.

Many counts were recorded for this clonotype. The CDR3 DNA reads TGCAGTGCTCCCAGACAGGAAACCACAGATACGCAGTATTTT. This gives the protein CSAPRQETTDTQYF. The chain combines TRBV20-1 with TRBJ2-3; perhaps TRBD1 as D (6 bases). The CDR3 consists of 14 residues. Deletions cut 5 bases from V and 2 bases from J, with 14 bases between. CDR1 is DFQATT and CDR2 is SNEGSKA in the germline V gene (reference sequence).

This clonotype was counted ten times or more. The chain is built from TRBV5-1 and TRBJ1-2; D uncertain. Trimming removed 1 base from V and 5 bases from J, with 6 bases in between. The CDR3 covers 12 residues. From germline, CDR1 is SGHRS and CDR2 YFSETQ. Written as DNA, the CDR3 is TGCGCCAGCAGCTTGACCGGATATGGCTACACCTTC. This encodes CASSLTGYGYTF.

There are many counts of this clonotype. This chain uses TRBV4-2 with TRBJ2-5, with D unresolved. With 0 bases removed from V and 0 bases from J, the gap between germline ends came to 5 bases. Germline V CDR1 and CDR2: LGHNA, YNFKEQ. The CDR3 is made up of 14 amino acids. CDR3 protein: CASSQETYQETQYF. For the CDR3, the DNA is TGTGCCAGCAGCCAAGAGACTTACCAAGAGACCCAGTACTTC.

The sample holds many counts of this clonotype. The rearrangement joins TRBV9 to TRBJ1-6, with TRBD1 as a possible D gene (5 bases). The CDR3 runs to 14 residues. V lost 4 bases, J lost 7 bases, and 12 bases lay in between. The germline V gene has CDR1 SGDLS and CDR2 YYNGEE. DNA of the CDR3: TGTGCCAGCAGCACCGGGGCGGGCAATTCACCCCTCCACTTT. This translates into CASSTGAGNSPLHF.

This clonotype was seen many times. This chain connects TRBV6-5 to TRBJ1-5; a weak D match, TRBD1 (5 bases). Per germline, CDR1 MNHEY and CDR2 SVGAGI. Trimming took 6 bases from V and 2 from J, leaving 14 bases between them. CDR3 length: 15 residues. The CDR3 DNA follows: TGTGCCAGCAGACGAGACTTCAGGGGCAATCAGCCCCAGCATTTT. This translates into CASRRDFRGNQPQHF.

The sample holds many counts of this clonotype. This chain connects TRBV12-3 or TRBV12-4 to TRBJ2-7; no clear D gene. V lost 5 bases and J lost 6, with 8 bases in between. This CDR3 is 11 amino acids long. For the CDR3, the DNA is TGTGCCAGCAGTCTTCAGTGCGAGCAGTACTTC. The encoded protein is CASSLQCEQYF.

This clonotype occurred many times. The genes are TRBV5-1 and TRBJ2-3; 9 bases line up with TRBD1. Germline trimming cut 4 bases from V and 5 bases from J; bases unmatched to any gene: 8. This CDR3 region has 15 residues. Germline V CDR1 and CDR2: SGHRS, YFSETQ. The CDR3 nucleotides read TGCGCCAGCAGCACCGGGACAGGGACAATAGATACGCAGTATTTT. Protein product: CASSTGTGTIDTQYF.

This clonotype was counted ten times or more. The rearrangement uses TRBV4-1 and TRBJ2-7; D is perhaps TRBD1 (6 bases). The germline V gene encodes CDR1 MGHRA and CDR2 YSYEKL. The CDR3 has 17 amino acids. V was pared by 2 bases and J by 0 bases, with 17 bases between. The CDR3 spells CASSQTSSGTLSYEQYF. Written as DNA, the CDR3 is TGCGCCAGCAGCCAAACTTCCTCCGGGACACTCTCCTACGAGCAGTACTTC.

By share, this clonotype ranks as medium-sized. This chain links TRBV20-1 with TRBJ1-1; D might be TRBD1 (6 bases). V was clipped by 2 bases and J by 6 bases, with 19 bases between them. Germline-derived CDR1 and CDR2 are DFQATT and SNEGSKA (reference sequence). This CDR3 region has 15 residues. CDR3 sequence reads: CSARSLGGLSSEAFF. The CDR3 bases are TGCAGTGCTAGATCCCTTGGGGGCCTATCATCTGAAGCTTTCTTT.

This clonotype has at least ten counts. V is TRBV20-1 and J is TRBJ2-1, with TRBD1 matching over 9 bases. The length of the CDR3 is 15 residues. Germline trimming cut 0 bases from V and 3 bases from J; bases unmatched to any gene: 3. Germline CDR1 DFQATT, CDR2 SNEGSKA (reference sequence). In nucleotides, the CDR3 is TGCAGTGCTAGAGATTTGACAGGGGGCTACAATGAGCAGTTCTTC. Protein sequence: CSARDLTGGYNEQFF.

This clonotype was picked up many times. V gene TRBV29-1 combines with J gene TRBJ2-7; D remains unclear. This CDR3 comprises 12 residues. Germline V gives CDR1 SQVTM, CDR2 ANQGSEA. Trimming took off 0 bases at V and 5 bases at J, with 8 bases between the two ends. CDR3 protein: CSVEEYGHEQYF. DNA of the CDR3: TGCAGCGTTGAAGAATATGGTCACGAGCAGTACTTC.

This clonotype was picked up many times. The chain joins TRBV5-1 to TRBJ1-1; no clear D. The CDR3 contains 15 residues. V was shortened by 4 bases and J by 2 bases, with 15 bases between the two germline ends. Germline lookup yields CDR1 SGHRS and CDR2 YFSETQ. The CDR3: CASSDASGSNTEAFF. Written as DNA, the CDR3 is TGCGCCAGCAGCGACGCATCCGGGTCAAACACTGAAGCTTTCTTT. Looking up the rest from reference TRBV5-1 and TRBJ1-1 gives the full variable domain: KAGVTQTPRYLIKTRGQQVTLSCSPISGHRSVSWYQQTPGQGLQFLFEYFSETQRNKGNFPGRFSGRQFSNSRSEMNVSTLELGDSALYLCASSDASGSNTEAFFGQGTRLTVV.

This clonotype was seen at least ten times. The rearrangement uses TRBV27 and TRBJ2-1; perhaps TRBD2 as D (7 bases). V lost 2 bases, J lost 10 bases, and 24 bases lay in between. Germline CDR1 is MNHEY and CDR2 is SMNVEV (reference sequence). This CDR3 comprises 17 residues. CDR3 sequence (DNA): TGTGCCAGCAGTTTAGACGCCACGGGGGGCCGTATCTCCGAGCAGTTCTTC. Translating it yields CASSLDATGGRISEQFF.

This clonotype has ten or more counts. The chain uses TRBV28 and TRBJ2-2; weak D call: TRBD1 (6 bases). CDR1 is MDHEN and CDR2 is SYDVKM in the germline V gene. The CDR3 covers 17 residues. Between the trimmed V and J ends, which lost 5 bases and 0 bases, there was a span of 16 bases. CDR3 nucleotides: TGTGCCAGCAGTCCGTCCATAACAGGGTCGAACACCGGGGAGCTGTTTTTT. It codes for CASSPSITGSNTGELFF.

There are many counts of this clonotype. This may arise from a read error, as a much more abundant clone is one base away. The chain employs TRBV7-3 and TRBJ2-3; D may be TRBD1 (5 bases). From germline, CDR1 is SGHTA and CDR2 FQGTGA. This CDR3 has 15 residues. Here the CDR3 reads CANSPDSSSTDTQYF. The CDR3 bases are TGTGCCAACAGCCCTGACAGCTCTAGCACAGATACGCAGTATTTT.

This clonotype was counted many times. This chain connects TRBV7-2 to TRBJ2-7; 8 bases line up with TRBD2. The CDR3 sequence is 18 residues long. Germline loops: CDR1 SGHTA, CDR2 FQGNSA. J gave up 1 base and V 3 bases, and 14 bases lay outside the gene matches. The CDR3 DNA reads as TGTGCCAGCAGCTTCCACTCCGGGACTAGTGATAGGTCCTACGAGCAGTACTTC. Protein product: CASSFHSGTSDRSYEQYF.

A single count supports this clonotype. At one of its ends the junction is not consistent with the germline gene, which may arise from a read error. This chain links TRBV9 with TRBJ2-1, with TRBD2 identical over 10 bases. The CDR3 totals 15 residues. Looked up from germline, CDR1 is SGDLS and CDR2 is YYNGEE. The CDR3 here is CVSSVGLADNNEQFF. Written as DNA, the CDR3 is TGTGTCAGCAGCGTAGGACTAGCGGATAACAATGAGCAGTTCTTC. The full variable domain, with the rest looked up from reference TRBV9 and TRBJ2-1, is DSGVTQTPKHLITATGQRVTLRCSPRSGDLSVYWYQQSLDQGLQFLIQYYNGEERAKGNILERFSAQQFPDLHSELNLSSLELGDSALYFCVSSVGLADNNEQFFGPGTRLTVL.

In its sample, this clonotype was seen many times. The chain links TRBV7-9 to TRBJ1-4; D is possibly TRBD1 (5 bases). Between the trimmed V and J ends, which lost 1 base and 7 bases, there was a span of 13 bases. The CDR3 loop spans 15 amino acids. From germline, CDR1 is SEHNR and CDR2 FQNEAQ (reference sequence). CDR3 loop: CASSLGGAVVEKLFF. As DNA, the CDR3 is TGTGCCAGCAGCTTAGGCGGGGCAGTCGTTGAAAAACTGTTTTTT.

This clonotype was found many times. The chain combines TRBV18 with TRBJ1-1; the match to TRBD1 covers 7 bases. Trimming removed 2 bases from V and 5 bases from J; junction bases left unmatched: 5. CDR1 KGHSH and CDR2 LQKENI come from the germline V gene. The CDR3 spans 14 residues. The CDR3 nucleotides are TGTGCCAGCTCACCAACGTCGGACAGGACTGAAGCTTTCTTT. It codes for CASSPTSDRTEAFF. The variable domain in full, completed from reference TRBV18 and TRBJ1-1, reads NAGVMQNPRHLVRRRGQEARLRCSPMKGHSHVYWYRQLPEEGLKFMVYLQKENIIDESGMPKERFSAEFPKEGPSILRIQQVVRGDSAAYFCASSPTSDRTEAFFGQGTRLTVV.

This clonotype was observed many times. V usage is TRBV9 and J usage is TRBJ2-1, with 7 bases matching TRBD1. Looked up from germline, CDR1 is SGDLS and CDR2 is YYNGEE. The CDR3 runs 15 residues. Unmatched junction bases numbered 9, after V lost 3 bases and J lost 6 bases. CDR3 nucleotide sequence: TGTGCCAGCAGCGAGACAGGGACGAGGGGCAATGAGCAGTTCTTC. Its translation is CASSETGTRGNEQFF. Full variable domain (rest looked up from reference TRBV9 and TRBJ2-1): DSGVTQTPKHLITATGQRVTLRCSPRSGDLSVYWYQQSLDQGLQFLIQYYNGEERAKGNILERFSAQQFPDLHSELNLSSLELGDSALYFCASSETGTRGNEQFFGPGTRLTVL.

This clonotype was observed many times. V and J are TRBV20-1 and TRBJ2-1, with D unresolved. The CDR3 sequence is 14 residues long. With 0 bases removed from V and 0 bases from J, the gap between germline ends came to 6 bases. Germline lookup yields CDR1 DFQATT and CDR2 SNEGSKA (reference sequence). CDR3 sequence: CSARDPNSYNEQFF. CDR3 DNA: TGCAGTGCTAGAGATCCCAACTCCTACAATGAGCAGTTCTTC.

Many counts were recorded for this clonotype. The genes are TRBV7-3 and TRBJ2-6; 10 bases align to TRBD2. Germline CDR1 SGHTA, CDR2 FQGTGA. V gave up 4 bases and J gave up 0 bases; unmatched junction bases: 0. The CDR3 has 16 amino acids. The CDR3 spells CASSSSGGSGANVLTF. The CDR3 bases are TGTGCCAGCAGCTCTAGCGGGGGCTCTGGGGCCAACGTCCTGACTTTC.

This clonotype has ten or more counts. DNA of the CDR3: TGTGCCAGCAGCCAGACGTATTACGAGCAGTACTTC. Protein product: CASSQTYYEQYF. The chain uses TRBV3-1 and TRBJ2-7, with D hard to call. Trimming removed 3 bases at V and 4 bases at J, with 7 bases between. Germline assignment: CDR1 LGHDT and CDR2 YNNKEL (reference sequence). The CDR3 runs 12 residues.

By share, this clonotype ranks as medium-sized. The chain uses TRBV7-2 and TRBJ2-7; TRBD2 matches at 7 bases. CDR1 SGHTA and CDR2 FQGNSA come from the germline V gene. J was trimmed by 0 bases and V by 5 bases; bases with no gene match: 13. This CDR3 is built from 17 residues. CDR3 loop: CASSVAAASGSSYEQYF. The CDR3 nucleotides read TGTGCCAGCAGCGTCGCAGCGGCTAGCGGTTCCTCCTACGAGCAGTACTTC.

This clonotype appeared many times. CDR3 nucleotide sequence: TGTGCCAGCAGCTTAACTAGCGTGAGCACAGATACGCAGTATTTT. Its translation: CASSLTSVSTDTQYF. V usage is TRBV7-3 and J usage is TRBJ2-3; D might be TRBD2 (5 bases). The CDR3 extends over 15 amino acids. The V end was cut by 0 bases, the J end by 0 bases, with 7 bases between. Germline V gene lookup returns CDR1 SGHTA and CDR2 FQGTGA.